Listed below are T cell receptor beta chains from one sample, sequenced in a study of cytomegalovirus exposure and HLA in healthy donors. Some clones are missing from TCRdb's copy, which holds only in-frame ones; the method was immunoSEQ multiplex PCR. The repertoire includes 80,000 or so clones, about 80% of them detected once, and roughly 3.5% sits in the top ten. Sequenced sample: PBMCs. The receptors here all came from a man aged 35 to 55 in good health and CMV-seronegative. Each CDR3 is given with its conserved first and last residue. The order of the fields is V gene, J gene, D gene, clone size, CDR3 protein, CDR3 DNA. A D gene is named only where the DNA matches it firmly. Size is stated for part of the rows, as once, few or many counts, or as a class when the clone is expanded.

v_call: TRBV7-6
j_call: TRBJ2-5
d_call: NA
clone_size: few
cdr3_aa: CASSFTSTRETQYF
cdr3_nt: TGTGCCAGCAGCTTTACGTCGACGCGGGAGACCCAGTACTTC

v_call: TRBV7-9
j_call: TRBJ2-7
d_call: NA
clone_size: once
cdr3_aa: CASSFKSSYEQYF
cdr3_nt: TGTGCCAGCAGCTTTAAGAGCTCCTACGAGCAGTACTTC

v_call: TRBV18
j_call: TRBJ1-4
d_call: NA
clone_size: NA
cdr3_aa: CASSPRDYRDEKLFF
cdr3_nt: TGTGCCAGCTCACCAAGGGACTACAGGGATGAAAAACTGTTTTTT

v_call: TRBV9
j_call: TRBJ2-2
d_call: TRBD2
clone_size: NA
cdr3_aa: CASSPGAGGHTGELFF
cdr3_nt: TGTGCCAGCAGCCCTGGGGCGGGGGGGCACACCGGGGAGCTGTTTTTT

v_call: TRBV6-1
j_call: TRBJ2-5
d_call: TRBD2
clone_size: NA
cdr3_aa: CASSTGTSGWETQYF
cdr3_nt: TGTGCCAGCAGTACCGGGACTAGTGGATGGGAGACCCAGTACTTC

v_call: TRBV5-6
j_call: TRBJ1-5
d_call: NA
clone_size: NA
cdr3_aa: CASSLVDQPQHF
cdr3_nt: TGTGCCAGCAGCTTGGTCGATCAGCCCCAGCATTTT

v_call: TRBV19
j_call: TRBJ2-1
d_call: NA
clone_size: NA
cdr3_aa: CASSLRGGHEQFF
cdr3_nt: TGTGCCAGTAGCCTAAGGGGGGGGCATGAGCAGTTCTTC

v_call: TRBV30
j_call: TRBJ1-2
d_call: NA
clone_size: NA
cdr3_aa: CAWSVNRAFGYTF
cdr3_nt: TGTGCCTGGAGTGTAAACAGAGCCTTTGGCTACACCTTC

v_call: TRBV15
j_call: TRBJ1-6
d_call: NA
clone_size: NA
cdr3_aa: CATSRDQGPLHF
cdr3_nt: TGTGCCACCAGCAGAGATCAGGGACCCCTCCACTTT

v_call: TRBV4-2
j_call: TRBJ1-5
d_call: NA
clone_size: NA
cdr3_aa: CASSQERTHSNQPQHF
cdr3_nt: TGTGCCAGCAGCCAAGAACGGACTCATAGCAATCAGCCCCAGCATTTT

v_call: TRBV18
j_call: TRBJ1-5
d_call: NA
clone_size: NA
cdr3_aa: CASSPEDDSNQPQHF
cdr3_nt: TGTGCCAGCTCACCGGAGGATGATAGCAATCAGCCCCAGCATTTT

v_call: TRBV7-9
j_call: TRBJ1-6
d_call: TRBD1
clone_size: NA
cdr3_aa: CASSLGGTANSPLHF
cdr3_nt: TGTGCCAGCAGCTTAGGGGGGACAGCAAATTCACCCCTCCACTTT